The source of this TCR beta chain is a study of metastatic and nonmetastatic thyroid tumors. CDR1 and CDR2 from the germline V gene are SGHRS and YFSETQ. Trimming pared 5 bases from V and 2 bases from J, leaving 9 bases between. CDR3 length equals 13 residues. TCRdb redid the clone calls on the PCR reads using MiXCR. The sample lists about 59,000 clones, roughly 30% seen once, with 15% to 20% in the top ten. No treatment of any kind had been given to any patient before thyroid surgery. The rearrangement uses TRBV5-1 and TRBJ2-3; D ambiguous. The source is a female donor with papillary thyroid cancer or a benign thyroid nodule (not recorded which). Some clones in this sample may be carry-over from other donors' samples. Specimen: blood. DNA for the CDR3: TGCGCCAGCAGGCCAGCCATCACAGATACGCAGTATTTT. This sequence encodes CASRPAITDTQYF. Combining the CDR3 with reference TRBV5-1 and TRBJ2-3 gives the whole variable domain KAGVTQTPRYLIKTRGQQVTLSCSPISGHRSVSWYQQTPGQGLQFLFEYFSETQRNKGNFPGRFSGRQFSNSRSEMNVSTLELGDSALYLCASRPAITDTQYFGPGTRLTVL.